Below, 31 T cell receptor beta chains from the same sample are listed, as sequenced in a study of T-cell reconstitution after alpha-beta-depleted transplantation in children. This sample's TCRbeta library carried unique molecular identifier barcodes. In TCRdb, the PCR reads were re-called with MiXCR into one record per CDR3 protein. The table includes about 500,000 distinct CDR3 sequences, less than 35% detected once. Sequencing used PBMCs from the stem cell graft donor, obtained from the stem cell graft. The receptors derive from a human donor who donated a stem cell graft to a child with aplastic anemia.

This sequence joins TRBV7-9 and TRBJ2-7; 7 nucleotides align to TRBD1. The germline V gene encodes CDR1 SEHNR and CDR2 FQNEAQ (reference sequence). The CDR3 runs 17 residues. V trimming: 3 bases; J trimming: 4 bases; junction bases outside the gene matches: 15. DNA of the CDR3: TGTGCCAGCAGCTTCGGGACAGCCAGAACTCGTTTTTACGAGCAGTACTTC. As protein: CASSFGTARTRFYEQYF.

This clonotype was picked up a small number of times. The CDR3 DNA follows: TGCAGTGCTCCTACGGCAGGGGTCAATGGCTACACCTTC. It translates to CSAPTAGVNGYTF. V gene TRBV20-1 combines with J gene TRBJ1-2; possibly TRBD1 for D (6 bases). Germline V lookup: CDR1 DFQATT, CDR2 SNEGSKA (reference sequence). Trimming stripped 5 bases from V and 6 bases from J, with 16 bases between. There are 13 residues in the CDR3.

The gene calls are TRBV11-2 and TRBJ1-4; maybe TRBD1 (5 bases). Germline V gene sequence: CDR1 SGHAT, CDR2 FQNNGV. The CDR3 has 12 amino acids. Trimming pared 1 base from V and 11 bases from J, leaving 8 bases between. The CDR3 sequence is CASSLAGDKLFF. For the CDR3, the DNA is TGTGCCAGCAGCTTAGCGGGGGACAAACTGTTTTTT.

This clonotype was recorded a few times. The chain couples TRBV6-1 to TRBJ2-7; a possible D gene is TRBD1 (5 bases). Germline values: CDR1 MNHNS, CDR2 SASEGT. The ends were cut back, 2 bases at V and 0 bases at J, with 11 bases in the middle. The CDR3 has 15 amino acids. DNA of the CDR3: TGTGCCAGCAGTGAACAAGGGGCAGTCTCCTACGAGCAGTACTTC. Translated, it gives CASSEQGAVSYEQYF.

CDR3 region: CASSPLTSGSSYNEQFF. CDR3 in DNA: TGTGCCAGCAGTCCCCTGACTAGCGGAAGCTCCTACAATGAGCAGTTCTTC. V and J are TRBV12-3 or TRBV12-4 and TRBJ2-1; 9 bases agree with TRBD2. J gave up 0 bases and V 5 bases, and 8 bases lay outside the gene matches. The CDR3 spans 17 residues.

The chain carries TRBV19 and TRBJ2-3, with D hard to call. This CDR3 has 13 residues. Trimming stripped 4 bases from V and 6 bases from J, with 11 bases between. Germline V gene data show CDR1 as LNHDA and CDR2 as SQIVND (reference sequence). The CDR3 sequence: CASSKVDADTQYF. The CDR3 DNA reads TGTGCCAGTAGTAAAGTCGACGCGGATACGCAGTATTTT.

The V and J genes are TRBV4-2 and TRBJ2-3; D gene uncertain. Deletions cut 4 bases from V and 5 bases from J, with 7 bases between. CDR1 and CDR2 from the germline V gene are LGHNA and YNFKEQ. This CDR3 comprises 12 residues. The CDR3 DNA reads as TGTGCCAGCAGCCCCCTTCAAGATACGCAGTATTTT. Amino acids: CASSPLQDTQYF.

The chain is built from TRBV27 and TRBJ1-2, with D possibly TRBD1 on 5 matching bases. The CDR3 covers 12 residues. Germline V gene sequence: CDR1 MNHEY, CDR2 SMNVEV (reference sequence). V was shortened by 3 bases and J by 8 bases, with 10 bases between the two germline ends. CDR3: CASSFRGVGYTF. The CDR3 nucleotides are TGTGCCAGCAGTTTTCGAGGGGTCGGCTACACCTTC.

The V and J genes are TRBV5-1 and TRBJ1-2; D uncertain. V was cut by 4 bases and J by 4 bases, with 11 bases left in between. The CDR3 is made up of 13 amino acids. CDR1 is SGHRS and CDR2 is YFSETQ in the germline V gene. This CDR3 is CASSGPTGYGYTF. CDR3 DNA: TGCGCCAGCAGCGGACCCACGGGCTATGGCTACACCTTC.

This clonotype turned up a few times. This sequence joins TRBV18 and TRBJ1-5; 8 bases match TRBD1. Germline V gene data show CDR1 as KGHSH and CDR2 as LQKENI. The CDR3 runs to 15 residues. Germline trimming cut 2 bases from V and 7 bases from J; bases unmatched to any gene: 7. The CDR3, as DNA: TGTGCCAGCTCACCAAACAGGGGGATGGGACAGCCCCAGCATTTT. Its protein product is CASSPNRGMGQPQHF.

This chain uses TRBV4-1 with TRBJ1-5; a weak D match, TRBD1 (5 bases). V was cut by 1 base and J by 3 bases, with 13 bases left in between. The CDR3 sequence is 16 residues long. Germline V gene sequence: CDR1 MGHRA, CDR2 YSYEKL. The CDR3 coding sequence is TGCGCCAGCAGCCAAGGGACCGGGACCCTCAATCAGCCCCAGCATTTT. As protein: CASSQGTGTLNQPQHF.

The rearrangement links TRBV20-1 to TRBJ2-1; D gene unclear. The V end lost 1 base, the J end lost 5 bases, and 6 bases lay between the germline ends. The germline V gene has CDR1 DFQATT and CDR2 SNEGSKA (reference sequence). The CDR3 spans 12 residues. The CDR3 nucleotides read TGCAGTGCTAGAGGAAATCACAATGAGCAGTTCTTC. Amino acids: CSARGNHNEQFF.

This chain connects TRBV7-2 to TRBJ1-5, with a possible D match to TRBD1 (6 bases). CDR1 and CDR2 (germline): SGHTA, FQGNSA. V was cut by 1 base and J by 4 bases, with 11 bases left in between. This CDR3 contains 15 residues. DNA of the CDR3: TGTGCCAGCAGCTTAGTCATACAGGGAAATCAGCCCCAGCATTTT. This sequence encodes CASSLVIQGNQPQHF.

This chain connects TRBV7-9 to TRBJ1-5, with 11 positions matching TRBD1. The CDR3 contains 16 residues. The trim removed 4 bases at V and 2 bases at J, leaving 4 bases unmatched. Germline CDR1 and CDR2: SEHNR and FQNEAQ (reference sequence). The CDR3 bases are TGTGCCAGCAGCTGGGGACAGGGGGAGGGCAATCAGCCCCAGCATTTT. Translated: CASSWGQGEGNQPQHF.

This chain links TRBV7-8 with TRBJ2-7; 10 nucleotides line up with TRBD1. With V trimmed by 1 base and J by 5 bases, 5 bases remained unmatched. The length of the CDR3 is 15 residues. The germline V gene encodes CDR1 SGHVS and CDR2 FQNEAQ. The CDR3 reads CASSLVGQGPHEQYF. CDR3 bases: TGTGCCAGCAGCTTAGTGGGACAGGGGCCCCACGAGCAGTACTTC.

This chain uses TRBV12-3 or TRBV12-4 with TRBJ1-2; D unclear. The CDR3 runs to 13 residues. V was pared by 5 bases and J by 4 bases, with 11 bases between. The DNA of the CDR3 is TGTGCCAGCAGTGAACGGACGAGCTATGGCTACACCTTC. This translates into CASSERTSYGYTF.

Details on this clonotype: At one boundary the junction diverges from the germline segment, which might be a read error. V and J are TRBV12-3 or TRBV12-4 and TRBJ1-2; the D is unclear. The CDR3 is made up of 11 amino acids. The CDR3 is CASGVRYGYTF. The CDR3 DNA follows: TGCGCCAGCGGGGTCCGATATGGCTACACCTTC.

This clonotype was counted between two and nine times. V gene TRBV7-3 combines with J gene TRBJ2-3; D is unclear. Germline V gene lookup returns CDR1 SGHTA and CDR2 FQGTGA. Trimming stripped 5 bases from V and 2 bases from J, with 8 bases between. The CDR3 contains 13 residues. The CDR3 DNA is TGTGCCAGCAGCCCGCAACCCACAGATACGCAGTATTTT. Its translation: CASSPQPTDTQYF.

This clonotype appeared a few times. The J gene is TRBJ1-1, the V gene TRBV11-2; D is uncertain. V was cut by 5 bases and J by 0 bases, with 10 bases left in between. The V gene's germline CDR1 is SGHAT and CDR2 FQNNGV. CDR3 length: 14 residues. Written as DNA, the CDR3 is TGTGCCAGCAGCCTGGTCTACATGAACACTGAAGCTTTCTTT. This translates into CASSLVYMNTEAFF.

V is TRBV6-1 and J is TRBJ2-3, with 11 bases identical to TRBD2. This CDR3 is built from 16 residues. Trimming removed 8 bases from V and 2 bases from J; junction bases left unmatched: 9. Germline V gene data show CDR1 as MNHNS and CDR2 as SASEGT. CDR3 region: CASAPGTSGYTDTQYF. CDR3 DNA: TGTGCCAGCGCCCCGGGGACTAGCGGATACACAGATACGCAGTATTTT.

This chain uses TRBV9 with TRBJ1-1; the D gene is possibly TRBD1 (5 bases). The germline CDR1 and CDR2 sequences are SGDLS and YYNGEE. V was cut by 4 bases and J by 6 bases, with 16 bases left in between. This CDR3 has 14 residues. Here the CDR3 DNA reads TGTGCCAGCAGCCTACTACCCCGGGACTCTGAAGCTTTCTTT. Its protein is CASSLLPRDSEAFF.

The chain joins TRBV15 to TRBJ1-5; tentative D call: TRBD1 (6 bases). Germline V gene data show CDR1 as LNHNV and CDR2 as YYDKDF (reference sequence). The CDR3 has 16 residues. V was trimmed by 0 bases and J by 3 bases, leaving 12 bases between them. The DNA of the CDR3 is TGTGCCACCAGCAGAGATCTTACAGGGTCCAATCAGCCCCAGCATTTT. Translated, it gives CATSRDLTGSNQPQHF. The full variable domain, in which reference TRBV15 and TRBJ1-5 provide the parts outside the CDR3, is DAMVIQNPRYQVTQFGKPVTLSCSQTLNHNVMYWYQQKSSQAPKLLFHYYDKDFNNEADTPDNFQSRRPNTSFCFLDIRSPGLGDTAMYLCATSRDLTGSNQPQHFGDGTRLSIL.

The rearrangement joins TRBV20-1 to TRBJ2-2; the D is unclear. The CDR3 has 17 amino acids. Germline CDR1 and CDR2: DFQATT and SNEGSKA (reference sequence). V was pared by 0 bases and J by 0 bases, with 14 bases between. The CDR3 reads CSARDRLGASNTGELFF. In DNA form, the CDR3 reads TGCAGTGCTAGAGATCGCCTTGGCGCCTCGAACACCGGGGAGCTGTTTTTT.

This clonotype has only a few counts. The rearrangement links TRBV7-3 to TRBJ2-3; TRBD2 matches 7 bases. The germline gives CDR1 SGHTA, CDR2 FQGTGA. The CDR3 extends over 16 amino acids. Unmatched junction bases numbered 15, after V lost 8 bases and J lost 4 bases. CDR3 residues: CASSRGRGSDPDTQYF. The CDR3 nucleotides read TGTGCCAGCTCCCGTGGGCGCGGGAGCGATCCAGATACGCAGTATTTT.

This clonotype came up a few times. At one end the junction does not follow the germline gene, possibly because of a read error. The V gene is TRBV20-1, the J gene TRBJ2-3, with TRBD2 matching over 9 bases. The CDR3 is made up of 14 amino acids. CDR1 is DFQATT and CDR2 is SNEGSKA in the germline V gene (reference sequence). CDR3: CSARDSGRTATQYF. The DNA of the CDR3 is TGCAGTGCTAGAGATAGCGGGAGAACAGCTACGCAGTATTTT.

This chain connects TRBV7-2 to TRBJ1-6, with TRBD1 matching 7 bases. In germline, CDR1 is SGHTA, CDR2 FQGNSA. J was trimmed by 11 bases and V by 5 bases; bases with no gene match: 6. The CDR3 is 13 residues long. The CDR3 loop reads CASSQVDRAPLHF. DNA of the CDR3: TGTGCCAGCAGCCAGGTCGACAGGGCACCCCTCCACTTT.

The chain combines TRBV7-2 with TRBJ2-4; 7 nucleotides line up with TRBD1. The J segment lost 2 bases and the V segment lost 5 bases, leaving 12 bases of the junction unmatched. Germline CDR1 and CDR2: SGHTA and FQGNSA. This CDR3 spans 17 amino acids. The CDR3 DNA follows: TGTGCCAGCAGCGCACAAGGGGGCAAGGGAACCAAAAACATTCAGTACTTC. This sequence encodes CASSAQGGKGTKNIQYF.

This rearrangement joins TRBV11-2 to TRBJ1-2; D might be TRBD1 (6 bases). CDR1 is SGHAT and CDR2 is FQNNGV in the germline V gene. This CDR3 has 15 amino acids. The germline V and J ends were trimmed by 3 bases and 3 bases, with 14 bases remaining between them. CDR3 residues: CASSFTSGAHYGYTF. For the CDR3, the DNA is TGTGCCAGCAGCTTCACCTCAGGGGCCCACTATGGCTACACCTTC. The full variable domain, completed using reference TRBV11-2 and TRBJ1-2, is EAGVAQSPRYKIIEKRQSVAFWCNPISGHATLYWYQQILGQGPKLLIQFQNNGVVDDSQLPKDRFSAERLKGVDSTLKIQPAKLEDSAVYLCASSFTSGAHYGYTFGSGTRLTVV.

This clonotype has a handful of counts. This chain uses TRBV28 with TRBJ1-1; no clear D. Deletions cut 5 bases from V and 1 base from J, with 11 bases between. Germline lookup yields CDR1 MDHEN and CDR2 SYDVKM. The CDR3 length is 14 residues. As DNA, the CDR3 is TGTGCCAGCAGTCATACCATCCCGAACACTGAAGCTTTCTTT. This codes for CASSHTIPNTEAFF. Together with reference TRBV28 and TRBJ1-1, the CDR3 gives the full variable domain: DVKVTQSSRYLVKRTGEKVFLECVQDMDHENMFWYRQDPGLGLRLIYFSYDVKMKEKGDIPEGYSVSREKKERFSLILESASTNQTSMYLCASSHTIPNTEAFFGQGTRLTVV.

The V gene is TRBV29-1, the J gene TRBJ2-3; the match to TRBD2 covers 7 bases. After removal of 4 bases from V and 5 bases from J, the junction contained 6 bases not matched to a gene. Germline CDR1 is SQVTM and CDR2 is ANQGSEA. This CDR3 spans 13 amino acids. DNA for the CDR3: TGCAGCGTTGGTTTCGGGGAGGGAGATACGCAGTATTTT. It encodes CSVGFGEGDTQYF.

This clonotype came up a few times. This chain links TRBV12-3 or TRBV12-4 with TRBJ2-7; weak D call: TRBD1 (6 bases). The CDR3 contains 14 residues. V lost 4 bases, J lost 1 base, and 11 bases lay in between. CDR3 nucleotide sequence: TGTGCCAGCAGTTCCCTTGGACAGTCCTACGAGCAGTACTTC. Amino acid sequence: CASSSLGQSYEQYF.